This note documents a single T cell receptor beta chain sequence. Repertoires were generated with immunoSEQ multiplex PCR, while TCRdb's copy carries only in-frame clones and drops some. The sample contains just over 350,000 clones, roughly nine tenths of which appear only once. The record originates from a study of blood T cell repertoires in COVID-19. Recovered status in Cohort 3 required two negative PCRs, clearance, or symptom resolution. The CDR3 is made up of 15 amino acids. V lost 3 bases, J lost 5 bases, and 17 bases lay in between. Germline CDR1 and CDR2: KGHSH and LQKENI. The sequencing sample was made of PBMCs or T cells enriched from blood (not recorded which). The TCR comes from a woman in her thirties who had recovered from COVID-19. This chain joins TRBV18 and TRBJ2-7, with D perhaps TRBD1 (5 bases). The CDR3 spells CASSPTPTGFDEQYF. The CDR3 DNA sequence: TGTGCCAGCTCACCCACCCCAACAGGTTTCGACGAGCAGTACTTC.